Listed below are T cell receptor beta chains from one sample, sequenced in a study of PD-1 blockade in classical Hodgkin lymphoma. Sequenced by immunoSEQ multiplex PCR; TCRdb stores in-frame clones only, minus some. The sample has tens of thousands of clones; 60% to 80% are singletons. The sample was peripheral blood mononuclear cells (PBMCs), taken before the fourth cycle of nivolumab. The receptors stem from a human donor with classical Hodgkin lymphoma. Each CDR3 is given with its conserved first and last residue. A D gene is named only where the DNA matches it firmly. Clone size appears in some rows only: once, few, many, or a class for an expanded clone.

>TRBJ2-5|TRBV4-3|-|-
TGCGCCAGCAGCCAAGGCCAGGGGGGAGAGACCCAGTACTTC
CASSQGQGGETQYF
>TRBJ2-5|TRBV7-9|-|-
TGTGCCAGCAGCTTAGTCCGGGCCAGCGAGACCCAGTACTTC
CASSLVRASETQYF
>TRBJ2-1|TRBV5-1|-|TRBD1
TGCGCCAGCAGCCCGTTACTCCAGGGGGCCTACAATGAGCAGTTCTTC
CASSPLLQGAYNEQFF
>TRBJ1-2|TRBV2|-|-
TGTGCCAGCAGCCCTCAGCAAGACCTGGGGTATGGCTACACCTTC
CASSPQQDLGYGYTF
>TRBJ1-6|TRBV28|-|TRBD1
TGTGCCAGCAGTGATACAGGGGGCGCTTATTCACCCCTCCACTTT
CASSDTGGAYSPLHF
>TRBJ2-3|TRBV27|-|-
TGTGCCAGCAGTCCCCTGGGCACAGATACGCAGTATTTT
CASSPLGTDTQYF
>TRBJ2-1|TRBV27|-|TRBD1
TGTGCCAGCAGCTCACAGGGGTCCTACAATGAGCAGTTCTTC
CASSSQGSYNEQFF
>TRBJ2-1|TRBV27|-|-
TGTGCCAGCACTTTATACCCAGGGGGGCTAAACAATGAGCAGTTCTTC
CASTLYPGGLNNEQFF
>TRBJ1-1|TRBV4-2|medium-sized|-
TGTGCCAGCAGCCAAGATCAGCTTGAAGCTTTCTTT
CASSQDQLEAFF
>TRBJ1-2|TRBV10-3|-|-
TGTGCCATCAGTGCCCCAAAGGGCCGGGATGAGAATGGCTACACCTTC
CAISAPKGRDENGYTF
>TRBJ2-7|TRBV10-3|few|-
TGTGCCATCAGTGAGTCTTTCAGGGTCCGGTCCCACGAGCAGTACTTC
CAISESFRVRSHEQYF
>TRBJ1-1|TRBV11-2|-|-
TGTGCCAGCAGCTTACGAGGGTCAAGGACTGAAGCTTTCTTT
CASSLRGSRTEAFF